This T cell receptor (beta chain) was retrieved from a study of STAT5B mutations in CD4+ large granular lymphocyte leukemia. Study-wide results and limits: No patients shared main leukemic clonotypes, though around 24% appeared at low frequency elsewhere.

Generated by immunoSEQ multiplex PCR, the TCRdb table keeps only in-frame clones and is missing some. The table records over 25,000 clones, approximately 80% of them present only once. With regard to this clone: Antigen unknown.

The CDR3 extends over 19 amino acids. The germline gives CDR1 SGHNT, CDR2 YYREEE (reference sequence). With 7 bases clipped from V and 6 bases from J, the junction kept 21 bases outside the gene matches. The chain employs TRBV5-4 and TRBJ2-2; TRBD1 agrees at 10 bases. This TCR was sampled from a human donor in good health. The sample comprised CD4+ T cells from blood buffy coats. CDR3 amino acids: CASSLNPSGTGVRAGELFF. CDR3 DNA sequence: TGTGCCAGCTCCTTGAACCCATCCGGGACAGGGGTACGGGCCGGGGAGCTGTTTTTT.